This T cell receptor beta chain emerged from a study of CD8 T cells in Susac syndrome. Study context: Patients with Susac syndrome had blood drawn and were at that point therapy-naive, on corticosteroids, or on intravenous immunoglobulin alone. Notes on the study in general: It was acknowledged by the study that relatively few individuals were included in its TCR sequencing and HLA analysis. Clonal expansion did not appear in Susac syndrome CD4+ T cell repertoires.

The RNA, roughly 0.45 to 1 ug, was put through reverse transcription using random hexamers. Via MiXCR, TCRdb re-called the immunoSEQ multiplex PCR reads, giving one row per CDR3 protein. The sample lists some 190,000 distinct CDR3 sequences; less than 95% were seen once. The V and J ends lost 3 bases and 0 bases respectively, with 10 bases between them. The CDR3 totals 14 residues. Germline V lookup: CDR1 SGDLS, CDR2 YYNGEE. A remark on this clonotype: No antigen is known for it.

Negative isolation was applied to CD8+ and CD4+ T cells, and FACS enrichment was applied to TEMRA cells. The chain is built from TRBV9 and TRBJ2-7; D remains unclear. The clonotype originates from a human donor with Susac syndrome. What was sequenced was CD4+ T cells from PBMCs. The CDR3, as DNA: TGTGCCAGCAGCGCCTCGTTAAACTCCTACGAGCAGTACTTC. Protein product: CASSASLNSYEQYF.